The rows below give T cell receptor beta chains drawn from one sample of a study of blood T cell repertoires in COVID-19. The protocol was immunoSEQ multiplex PCR, while the TCRdb copy is restricted to in-frame clones and leaves out a portion. The sample lists about 370,000 clones, about 89% occurring once. The sequencing input was peripheral blood. These TCRs come from a woman aged 25 to 39 with COVID-19, enrolled during active disease. The CDR3 runs from the conserved cysteine through the conserved F or W. A D gene is named only where the DNA matches it firmly. Some rows mark clone size as missing; the rest say once, few, many or name a class of expanded clone.

d_gene: TRBD2; j_gene: TRBJ2-1; abundance: NA; v_gene: TRBV5-1; CDR3nt: TGCGCCAGCAGCTTGGCGATAGCGGGAGAGAACAATGAGCAGTTCTTC; CDR3aa: CASSLAIAGENNEQFF
d_gene: TRBD1; j_gene: TRBJ1-2; abundance: NA; v_gene: TRBV28; CDR3nt: TGTGCCAGCAGTTTCCGTCGGACAGGGGACTATGGCTACACCTTC; CDR3aa: CASSFRRTGDYGYTF
d_gene: NA; j_gene: TRBJ1-5; abundance: few; v_gene: TRBV7-2; CDR3nt: TGTGCCAGCAGCGCCAGGGGTCAGCCCCAGCATTTT; CDR3aa: CASSARGQPQHF
d_gene: TRBD2; j_gene: TRBJ2-5; abundance: NA; v_gene: TRBV12-5; CDR3nt: TGTGCTAGTGGACGGGACTACGGGTCGGAGACCCAGTACTTC; CDR3aa: CASGRDYGSETQYF
d_gene: NA; j_gene: TRBJ2-1; abundance: NA; v_gene: TRBV7-2; CDR3nt: TGTGCCAGCAGCTTAAACGGCGGGATCTACAATGAGCAGTTCTTC; CDR3aa: CASSLNGGIYNEQFF
d_gene: NA; j_gene: TRBJ2-5; abundance: few; v_gene: TRBV15; CDR3nt: TGTGCCACCAGCAAGCAACAGGGCGAAGGGGGAGAGACCCAGTACTTC; CDR3aa: CATSKQQGEGGETQYF
d_gene: NA; j_gene: TRBJ2-7; abundance: NA; v_gene: TRBV7-9; CDR3nt: TGTGCCAGCAGCTCAGGGATAGGGTTCCACGAGCAGTACTTC; CDR3aa: CASSSGIGFHEQYF
d_gene: NA; j_gene: TRBJ1-5; abundance: NA; v_gene: TRBV3-1/TRBV3-2; CDR3nt: TGTGCCAGCAGCCGTAGGAGTCAAGGACAGCCCCAGCATTTT; CDR3aa: CASSRRSQGQPQHF
d_gene: NA; j_gene: TRBJ2-1; abundance: NA; v_gene: TRBV6-2/TRBV6-3; CDR3nt: TGTGCCAGCAGTTACTCCCAGGGGTCGGGGTTTCTCTCCTACAATGAGCAGTTCTTC; CDR3aa: CASSYSQGSGFLSYNEQFF
d_gene: NA; j_gene: TRBJ2-7; abundance: NA; v_gene: TRBV7-8; CDR3nt: TGTGCCAGCAGCGTCCGGGCGGGCCTCTCCTACGAGCAGTACTTC; CDR3aa: CASSVRAGLSYEQYF
d_gene: TRBD1; j_gene: TRBJ1-2; abundance: NA; v_gene: TRBV19; CDR3nt: TGTGCCAGTAACGACAGGGCCAACTATGGCTACACCTTC; CDR3aa: CASNDRANYGYTF
d_gene: NA; j_gene: TRBJ1-5; abundance: NA; v_gene: TRBV29-1; CDR3nt: TGCAGCGTTGAGGTCGGGGGTGATCAGCCCCAGCATTTT; CDR3aa: CSVEVGGDQPQHF
d_gene: NA; j_gene: TRBJ1-1; abundance: NA; v_gene: TRBV7-8; CDR3nt: TGTGCCAGCAGCCCAGACGCAGGAAGCACTGAAGCTTTCTTT; CDR3aa: CASSPDAGSTEAFF
d_gene: TRBD2; j_gene: TRBJ2-3; abundance: many; v_gene: TRBV6-4; CDR3nt: TGTGCCAGCAGTGACAGCGGGAGTACCCCAGATACGCAGTATTTT; CDR3aa: CASSDSGSTPDTQYF
d_gene: TRBD2; j_gene: TRBJ2-1; abundance: once; v_gene: TRBV4-1; CDR3nt: TGCGCCAGCGCTGCTGAGACTAGCGGGAGGAGAGGAGAGCAGTTCTTC; CDR3aa: CASAAETSGRRGEQFF
d_gene: TRBD1; j_gene: TRBJ2-7; abundance: NA; v_gene: TRBV6-2/TRBV6-3; CDR3nt: TGTGCCAGCAGTTACTCCGGGACAGTGAGCTCCTACGAGCAGTACTTC; CDR3aa: CASSYSGTVSSYEQYF
d_gene: NA; j_gene: TRBJ2-7; abundance: NA; v_gene: TRBV5-1; CDR3nt: TGCGCCAGCAGCAGGACTACCAACTCCTACGAGCAGTACTTC; CDR3aa: CASSRTTNSYEQYF
d_gene: TRBD2; j_gene: TRBJ2-6; abundance: NA; v_gene: TRBV3-1/TRBV3-2; CDR3nt: TGTGCCAGCAGCCAACTAGCGGGAGGGCCGAGCGGGGCCAACGTCCTGACTTTC; CDR3aa: CASSQLAGGPSGANVLTF
d_gene: NA; j_gene: TRBJ1-1; abundance: NA; v_gene: TRBV5-1; CDR3nt: TGCGCCAGCAGCTGGGGCGCTGGCGACACTGAAGCTTTCTTT; CDR3aa: CASSWGAGDTEAFF
d_gene: TRBD2; j_gene: TRBJ2-3; abundance: NA; v_gene: TRBV4-3; CDR3nt: TGCGCCAGCAGCCAGTCCACTAGCGAATACACAGATACGCAGTATTTT; CDR3aa: CASSQSTSEYTDTQYF
d_gene: NA; j_gene: TRBJ1-6; abundance: NA; v_gene: TRBV28; CDR3nt: TGTGCCAGCAGTCCGGCCAGGGGACCCGGGATTTCACCCCTCCACTTT; CDR3aa: CASSPARGPGISPLHF
d_gene: TRBD1; j_gene: TRBJ2-5; abundance: once; v_gene: TRBV9; CDR3nt: TGTGCCAGCAGCCCACCAGGGGGCTTCGAGACCCAGTACTTC; CDR3aa: CASSPPGGFETQYF
d_gene: NA; j_gene: TRBJ2-7; abundance: NA; v_gene: TRBV29-1; CDR3nt: TGCAGCGTTGAAAAGGGGCCTCTCTACGAGCAGTACTTC; CDR3aa: CSVEKGPLYEQYF
d_gene: TRBD2; j_gene: TRBJ2-1; abundance: NA; v_gene: TRBV7-9; CDR3nt: TGTGCCAGCACGGGACTAGTCCGCACCAATGAGCAGTTCTTC; CDR3aa: CASTGLVRTNEQFF
d_gene: NA; j_gene: TRBJ1-1; abundance: NA; v_gene: TRBV5-6; CDR3nt: TGTGCCAGCAGCTTGTATATCAGTAACACTGAAGCTTTCTTT; CDR3aa: CASSLYISNTEAFF
d_gene: TRBD1; j_gene: TRBJ2-2; abundance: NA; v_gene: TRBV5-1; CDR3nt: TGCGCCAGCAGCCCAGGGGGCGCGAACACCGGGGAGCTGTTTTTT; CDR3aa: CASSPGGANTGELFF
d_gene: NA; j_gene: TRBJ2-7; abundance: NA; v_gene: TRBV5-6; CDR3nt: TGTGCCAGCAGCTTACCCACGACAGGCCAATACGAGCAGTACTTC; CDR3aa: CASSLPTTGQYEQYF
d_gene: NA; j_gene: TRBJ1-2; abundance: NA; v_gene: TRBV6-5; CDR3nt: TGTGCCAGCAGTTACTCGAAAGAGGACTATGGCTACACCTTC; CDR3aa: CASSYSKEDYGYTF
d_gene: TRBD2; j_gene: TRBJ2-5; abundance: NA; v_gene: TRBV11-3; CDR3nt: TGTGCCAGCAGCCCCGGGACTAGCGGAGAAGAGACCCAGTACTTC; CDR3aa: CASSPGTSGEETQYF
d_gene: TRBD2; j_gene: TRBJ2-3; abundance: NA; v_gene: TRBV15; CDR3nt: TGTGCCACCAGCAGCCTACTAGCGGGAGGGAATACAGATACGCAGTATTTT; CDR3aa: CATSSLLAGGNTDTQYF
d_gene: TRBD2; j_gene: TRBJ2-1; abundance: NA; v_gene: TRBV5-1; CDR3nt: TGCGCCAGCAGCTTGTTTAGGACTAGCGGGAGGCGGGGGCCGAACAATGAGCAGTTCTTC; CDR3aa: CASSLFRTSGRRGPNNEQFF
d_gene: TRBD2; j_gene: TRBJ2-3; abundance: NA; v_gene: TRBV18; CDR3nt: TGTGCCAGCTCACCAAAGCTAGCGGGAACAGATACGCAGTATTTT; CDR3aa: CASSPKLAGTDTQYF
d_gene: TRBD1; j_gene: TRBJ2-7; abundance: NA; v_gene: TRBV7-9; CDR3nt: TGTGCCAGCAGCCAAGCGACAGGGTCCTACGAGCAGTACTTC; CDR3aa: CASSQATGSYEQYF
d_gene: NA; j_gene: TRBJ1-1; abundance: NA; v_gene: TRBV5-1; CDR3nt: TGCGCCAGCAGTCTCCTCTCAGGCCCTGAAGCTTTCTTT; CDR3aa: CASSLLSGPEAFF
d_gene: TRBD1; j_gene: TRBJ1-2; abundance: NA; v_gene: TRBV4-1; CDR3nt: TGCGCCAGCAGCCAACCCTCGACAGGGCGGTATGGCTACACCTTC; CDR3aa: CASSQPSTGRYGYTF
d_gene: TRBD2; j_gene: TRBJ2-1; abundance: once; v_gene: TRBV7-3; CDR3nt: TGTGCCAGCAGCTTACACTCCGGGGGGTATGAGCAGTTCTTC; CDR3aa: CASSLHSGGYEQFF
d_gene: TRBD1; j_gene: TRBJ2-7; abundance: NA; v_gene: TRBV5-1; CDR3nt: TGCGCCAGCAGCACCCGGGACAGAGGGGACGAGCAGTACTTC; CDR3aa: CASSTRDRGDEQYF
d_gene: TRBD2; j_gene: TRBJ2-5; abundance: NA; v_gene: TRBV27; CDR3nt: TGTGCCAGCAGCCGATACGGACTAGCGGGAGGATCGGGTGAGACCCAGTACTTC; CDR3aa: CASSRYGLAGGSGETQYF
d_gene: NA; j_gene: TRBJ2-5; abundance: NA; v_gene: TRBV2; CDR3nt: TGTGCCAGCCGACTCCTACAAGAGACCCAGTACTTC; CDR3aa: CASRLLQETQYF
d_gene: NA; j_gene: TRBJ2-7; abundance: NA; v_gene: TRBV13; CDR3nt: TGTGCCAGCGGTCTAGCGAACTCCTACGAGCAGTACTTC; CDR3aa: CASGLANSYEQYF
d_gene: NA; j_gene: TRBJ2-7; abundance: NA; v_gene: TRBV4-1; CDR3nt: TGCGCCAGCAGCCAAGAAGGGGTTGGCGGGGAGAGCGAGCAGTACTTC; CDR3aa: CASSQEGVGGESEQYF
d_gene: NA; j_gene: TRBJ1-5; abundance: few; v_gene: TRBV4-3; CDR3nt: TGCGCCAGCAGCCAAGATCACGGGGCGGGACAGCCCCAGCATTTT; CDR3aa: CASSQDHGAGQPQHF
d_gene: NA; j_gene: TRBJ2-2; abundance: NA; v_gene: TRBV6-5; CDR3nt: TGTGCCAGCAGCGGGGGACCGGACACCGGGGAGCTGTTTTTT; CDR3aa: CASSGGPDTGELFF
d_gene: NA; j_gene: TRBJ1-1; abundance: NA; v_gene: TRBV27; CDR3nt: TGTGCCAGCAGTGCATATCGGCCCCTCAGGGAAAACACTGAAGCTTTCTTT; CDR3aa: CASSAYRPLRENTEAFF
d_gene: NA; j_gene: TRBJ2-5; abundance: NA; v_gene: TRBV2; CDR3nt: TGTGCCAGCACCGCCGAAGGGGGAGGGCAAGAGACCCAGTACTTC; CDR3aa: CASTAEGGGQETQYF
d_gene: TRBD1; j_gene: TRBJ1-1; abundance: NA; v_gene: TRBV5-1; CDR3nt: TGCGCCAGCAGCATTGAGACAGGGGGTATGGCTGAAGCTTTCTTT; CDR3aa: CASSIETGGMAEAFF
d_gene: TRBD2; j_gene: TRBJ2-5; abundance: NA; v_gene: TRBV6-2/TRBV6-3; CDR3nt: TGTGCCAGCAGTTACTTCGGGAGGGCCTTGGGGGAGACCCAGTACTTC; CDR3aa: CASSYFGRALGETQYF
d_gene: TRBD1; j_gene: TRBJ2-3; abundance: NA; v_gene: TRBV18; CDR3nt: TGTGCCAGCTCACCAGGGACAGGGATCACAGATACGCAGTATTTT; CDR3aa: CASSPGTGITDTQYF
d_gene: NA; j_gene: TRBJ2-1; abundance: NA; v_gene: TRBV19; CDR3nt: TGTGCCAGTAGCCCCGACAGACTCTCCTACAATGAGCAGTTCTTC; CDR3aa: CASSPDRLSYNEQFF
d_gene: TRBD2; j_gene: TRBJ2-3; abundance: NA; v_gene: TRBV7-8; CDR3nt: TGTGCCAGCAGCCCTAACCGACTAGCAGAGAAGGGAGATACGCAGTATTTT; CDR3aa: CASSPNRLAEKGDTQYF
d_gene: TRBD1; j_gene: TRBJ2-7; abundance: NA; v_gene: TRBV9; CDR3nt: TGTGCCAGCAGCGTAGGACAGGGCACCTACGAGCAGTACTTC; CDR3aa: CASSVGQGTYEQYF
d_gene: NA; j_gene: TRBJ1-1; abundance: NA; v_gene: TRBV29-1; CDR3nt: TGCAGCGTCCAGGGACAACCGAACACTGAAGCTTTCTTT; CDR3aa: CSVQGQPNTEAFF
d_gene: TRBD2; j_gene: TRBJ2-7; abundance: NA; v_gene: TRBV11-1; CDR3nt: TGTGCCAGCAGCCGTCGGGGACTAGCGAACGAGCAGTACTTC; CDR3aa: CASSRRGLANEQYF